This passage covers 14 T cell receptor beta chains from one sample sequenced in a study of blood T cell repertoires in COVID-19. The assay was immunoSEQ multiplex PCR, and TCRdb's table has in-frame clones only and misses some. The repertoire holds 120,000 to 150,000 clones, with roughly 85% as singletons. Sequencing was done on a sample of peripheral blood. The receptors derive from a man in his fifties with acute or convalescent COVID-19.

V and J are TRBV7-9 and TRBJ2-5; TRBD1 matches at 7 bases. There are 16 residues in the CDR3. Germline-derived CDR1 and CDR2 are SEHNR and FQNEAQ (reference sequence). With 3 bases clipped from V and 6 bases from J, the junction kept 13 bases outside the gene matches. Written as DNA, the CDR3 is TGTGCCAGCAGCTTCCCCGGGACAGAAGGTAGAAAGACCCAGTACTTC. It is translated as CASSFPGTEGRKTQYF. The full variable domain, completed using reference TRBV7-9 and TRBJ2-5, is DTGVSQNPRHKITKRGQNVTFRCDPISEHNRLYWYRQTLGQGPEFLTYFQNEAQLEKSRLLSDRFSAERPKGSFSTLEIQRTEQGDSAMYLCASSFPGTEGRKTQYFGPGTRLLVL.

This clone was recorded once. This chain uses TRBV6-1 with TRBJ2-7, with D unresolved. V was clipped by 3 bases and J by 3 bases, with 12 bases between them. The CDR3 contains 14 residues. CDR1 and CDR2 from the germline V gene are MNHNS and SASEGT. CDR3 sequence reads: CASSDRPSVYEQYF. DNA for the CDR3: TGTGCCAGCAGTGATCGGCCAAGCGTCTACGAGCAGTACTTC.

In this sample, this clone turned up once. The chain couples TRBV7-9 to TRBJ2-7; no clear D gene. The CDR3 length is 12 residues. Germline loops: CDR1 SEHNR, CDR2 FQNEAQ (reference sequence). Trimming took 4 bases from V and 5 from J, leaving 9 bases between them. This CDR3 reads CASSSSFDEQYF. CDR3 bases: TGTGCCAGCAGCTCTAGTTTCGACGAGCAGTACTTC. The complete variable domain, with remaining parts taken from reference TRBV7-9 and TRBJ2-7, reads DTGVSQNPRHKITKRGQNVTFRCDPISEHNRLYWYRQTLGQGPEFLTYFQNEAQLEKSRLLSDRFSAERPKGSFSTLEIQRTEQGDSAMYLCASSSSFDEQYFGPGTRLTVT.

The chain uses TRBV5-5 and TRBJ2-7; TRBD2 matches 8 bases. Trimming cost V 1 base and J 5 bases; bases outside gene matches: 8. The CDR3 is made up of 15 amino acids. Looked up from germline, CDR1 is SGHKS and CDR2 is YYEKEE (reference sequence). CDR3 amino acids: CASSLSSREVHEQYF. The DNA for the CDR3 is TGTGCCAGCAGCTTGAGCTCGCGGGAGGTCCACGAGCAGTACTTC. Full variable domain (outside the CDR3, taken from reference TRBV5-5 and TRBJ2-7): DAGVTQSPTHLIKTRGQQVTLRCSPISGHKSVSWYQQVLGQGPQFIFQYYEKEERGRGNFPDRFSARQFPNYSSELNVNALLLGDSALYLCASSLSSREVHEQYFGPGTRLTVT.

This chain links TRBV28 with TRBJ2-1; TRBD2 is a possible D gene (5 bases). Germline CDR1 is MDHEN and CDR2 is SYDVKM. The CDR3 has 17 amino acids. The ends were cut back, 5 bases at V and 3 bases at J, with 20 bases in the middle. CDR3 sequence reads: CASSPPRRFINYNEQFF. The CDR3 nucleotides are TGTGCCAGCAGTCCCCCCAGGAGGTTTATAAACTACAATGAGCAGTTCTTC.

V gene TRBV19 combines with J gene TRBJ1-5; perhaps TRBD1 as D (6 bases). The CDR3 has 18 amino acids. Per the germline V gene, CDR1 is LNHDA and CDR2 is SQIVND (reference sequence). V shed 1 base and J shed 0 bases, with 16 bases lying between them. The CDR3 loop reads CASSIGHRDPYSNQPQHF. The CDR3 DNA sequence: TGTGCCAGTAGTATAGGTCACAGGGATCCATATAGCAATCAGCCCCAGCATTTT.

V usage is TRBV9 and J usage is TRBJ2-3; 10 bases map to TRBD2. Germline lookup yields CDR1 SGDLS and CDR2 YYNGEE. The CDR3 has 16 residues. With 4 bases clipped from V and 1 base from J, the junction kept 6 bases outside the gene matches. CDR3 bases: TGTGCCAGCAGCAAAGGGACTAGCGACGGCACAGATACGCAGTATTTT. It translates to CASSKGTSDGTDTQYF.

The rearrangement links TRBV19 to TRBJ1-5; 10 bases map to TRBD1. The CDR3 runs to 15 residues. In germline, CDR1 is LNHDA, CDR2 SQIVND (reference sequence). V dropped 3 bases and J dropped 7; count of bases not matched to a gene: 6. The CDR3, as DNA: TGTGCCAGTAGTATTTGGGACAGGGGAAACCAGCCCCAGCATTTT. Residues: CASSIWDRGNQPQHF.

CDR3 loop: CASSLELAGVTGELFF. CDR3 nucleotide sequence: TGTGCCAGCAGCTTAGAACTAGCGGGAGTCACCGGGGAGCTGTTTTTT. This sequence joins TRBV11-2 and TRBJ2-2, with 11 bases aligning to TRBD2. In germline, CDR1 is SGHAT, CDR2 FQNNGV. This CDR3 has 16 residues. V was clipped by 0 bases and J by 4 bases; unmatched bases: 1.

The V call is TRBV19, the J call TRBJ2-7; 10 bases agree with TRBD1. From germline, CDR1 is LNHDA and CDR2 SQIVND (reference sequence). The ends lost 7 bases at V and 3 bases at J; junction bases unmatched: 9. This CDR3 comprises 15 residues. The CDR3 nucleotides are TGTGCCAGTAATTTTCGGGACAGGGGCAACTACGAGCAGTACTTC. Its protein is CASNFRDRGNYEQYF.

V usage is TRBV20-1 and J usage is TRBJ1-4; possible D gene TRBD1, 5 bases. The CDR3 is 13 amino acids. CDR1 DFQATT and CDR2 SNEGSKA come from the germline V gene (reference sequence). Trimming removed 3 bases from V and 8 bases from J, with 13 bases in between. The chain's CDR3 is CSASSGGGEKLFF. The CDR3 nucleotides are TGCAGTGCTAGTTCGGGGGGAGGGGAAAAACTGTTTTTT.

The J gene is TRBJ1-2, the V gene TRBV16; a weak D match, TRBD1 (6 bases). CDR3 size: 17 residues. Between the trimmed V and J ends, which lost 0 bases and 4 bases, there was a span of 18 bases. CDR1 and CDR2 from the germline V gene are KGHSY and FQNENV. The CDR3 bases are TGTGCCAGCAGCCAATCCCCTCAGGGGAGAGTGGCCTATGGCTACACCTTC. Residues: CASSQSPQGRVAYGYTF.

There are a few counts of this clone. The chain carries TRBV2 and TRBJ1-3, with 9 bases matching TRBD1. The CDR3 sequence is 15 residues long. V trimming: 5 bases; J trimming: 4 bases; junction bases outside the gene matches: 6. Germline V gives CDR1 SNHLY, CDR2 FYNNEI. CDR3: CASSPDRGAGNTIYF. The DNA of the CDR3 is TGTGCCAGCAGTCCGGACAGGGGTGCGGGAAACACCATATATTTT. Filled out from reference TRBV2 and TRBJ1-3, the complete variable domain reads EPEVTQTPSHQVTQMGQEVILRCVPISNHLYFYWYRQILGQKVEFLVSFYNNEISEKSEIFDDQFSVERPDGSNFTLKIRSTKLEDSAMYFCASSPDRGAGNTIYFGEGSWLTVV.

The V and J genes are TRBV9 and TRBJ1-2; D not resolved. Germline V CDR1 and CDR2: SGDLS, YYNGEE. There are 15 residues in the CDR3. The ends were cut back, 0 bases at V and 4 bases at J, with 13 bases in the middle. The CDR3 sequence: CASSVGASYSYGYTF. The CDR3 nucleotides are TGTGCCAGCAGCGTAGGGGCATCCTATAGCTATGGCTACACCTTC.